Below, 13 T cell receptor beta chains from the same sample are listed, as sequenced in a study of blood T cell repertoires in COVID-19. Measured with immunoSEQ multiplex PCR; TCRdb has only the in-frame clones, and not every one. The sample gives 200,000 to 250,000 clones, 70% to 90% of which show up once; approximately 7.2% is in the top ten. The source material was peripheral blood. All receptors come from a woman between 65 and 79 years old with active or convalescent COVID-19.

The V gene is TRBV5-1, the J gene TRBJ1-2; perhaps TRBD1 as D (6 bases). The CDR3 loop spans 15 amino acids. Germline V gives CDR1 SGHRS, CDR2 YFSETQ. Between the trimmed V and J ends, which lost 0 bases and 6 bases, there was a span of 15 bases. CDR3 coding DNA: TGCGCCAGCAGCTTGGTTGGCAGGGGCACGGATGGCTACACCTTC. Encoded protein: CASSLVGRGTDGYTF.

V gene TRBV6-2 or TRBV6-3 combines with J gene TRBJ2-5; D is possibly TRBD1 (5 bases). This CDR3 has 14 amino acids. The germline V gene has CDR1 MNHEY and CDR2 SVGEGT. V lost 2 bases and J 2 bases, leaving 9 bases between the germline ends. Written as DNA, the CDR3 is TGTGCCAGCAGTTACGGGCAGGGACAAGAGACCCAGTACTTC. Protein sequence: CASSYGQGQETQYF.

The V gene is TRBV4-3, the J gene TRBJ2-4, with TRBD1 matching 7 bases. CDR3 length: 14 amino acids. Germline loops: CDR1 LGHNA, CDR2 YSLEER. V lost 4 bases and J lost 9; bases outside the gene matches: 9. CDR3 region: CASSLTGTAGIQYF. As DNA, the CDR3 is TGCGCCAGCAGCCTAACCGGGACAGCTGGCATTCAGTACTTC.

This chain links TRBV4-3 with TRBJ2-1, with 11 bases identical to TRBD1. CDR1 is LGHNA, CDR2 YSLEER, per germline. This CDR3 is 16 amino acids long. V lost 4 bases and J lost 7; bases outside the gene matches: 9. Here the CDR3 DNA reads TGCGCCAGCAGCCCCGGGACAGGGGGGGCTGGGAATGAGCAGTTCTTC. This codes for CASSPGTGGAGNEQFF.

J is TRBJ2-7 and V is TRBV15; tentative D call: TRBD1 (5 bases). The germline gives CDR1 LNHNV, CDR2 YYDKDF (reference sequence). This CDR3 comprises 13 residues. The V end was cut by 0 bases, the J end by 2 bases, with 5 bases between. The CDR3 loop reads CATSREGPYEQYF. The CDR3 DNA sequence: TGTGCCACCAGCAGAGAGGGGCCCTACGAGCAGTACTTC.

The chain has TRBV10-3 and TRBJ1-2, with 10 bases that match TRBD1. This CDR3 is built from 18 residues. The junction had 14 bases not matched to a gene; V was cut back by 1 base and J by 6 bases. CDR1 is ENHRY, CDR2 SYGVKD, per germline. CDR3 protein: CAISEFQPVTGGADGYTF. The CDR3 DNA reads as TGTGCCATCAGTGAGTTCCAGCCCGTGACAGGGGGCGCCGATGGCTACACCTTC.

This clone was observed a few times. This sequence joins TRBV7-2 and TRBJ1-5; the D is unclear. V was trimmed by 1 base and J by 11 bases, leaving 12 bases between them. The CDR3 is 13 residues long. The V gene's germline CDR1 is SGHTA and CDR2 FQGNSA. Written as DNA, the CDR3 is TGTGCCAGCAGCTTAGAACACCTTCGGGCCCAGCATTTT. It encodes CASSLEHLRAQHF.

The chain is built from TRBV10-3 and TRBJ1-1; TRBD1 aligns across 10 bases. CDR1 is ENHRY, CDR2 SYGVKD, per germline. The CDR3 is 15 amino acids. With V trimmed by 8 bases and J by 4 bases, 10 bases remained unmatched. The CDR3: CAIQGDRGSTTEAFF. The CDR3, as DNA: TGTGCCATCCAGGGGGACAGGGGATCGACCACTGAAGCTTTCTTT.

The chain recombines TRBV6-6 with TRBJ1-4; 8 bases match TRBD1. V dropped 4 bases and J dropped 6; count of bases not matched to a gene: 7. Germline lookup yields CDR1 MNHNY and CDR2 SVGAGI (reference sequence). This CDR3 spans 15 amino acids. CDR3 residues: CASSSQGQGDEKLFF. In DNA, the CDR3 is TGTGCCAGCAGTTCCCAAGGACAGGGAGATGAAAAACTGTTTTTT.

The CDR3 sequence is CASPGRQGKIETQYF. The CDR3 nucleotides are TGTGCCAGCCCCGGTCGACAGGGTAAAATAGAGACCCAGTACTTC. The chain recombines TRBV18 with TRBJ2-5, with TRBD1 identical over 7 bases. Losses at the gene ends were 8 bases for V and 4 bases for J; bases not matched to a gene: 13. The CDR3 is 15 residues long. Germline-derived CDR1 and CDR2 are KGHSH and LQKENI.

J is TRBJ1-2 and V is TRBV6-2 or TRBV6-3; TRBD1 agrees at 9 bases. The CDR3 contains 12 residues. V lost 5 bases, J lost 7 bases, and 2 bases stayed unmatched. CDR1 is MNHEY, CDR2 SVGEGT, per germline. The CDR3: CASSRDRAGYTF. DNA for the CDR3: TGTGCCAGCAGTCGGGACAGGGCTGGCTACACCTTC.

V and J are TRBV18 and TRBJ1-5; the D gene is possibly TRBD1 (6 bases). From germline, CDR1 is KGHSH and CDR2 LQKENI. V lost 5 bases and J lost 5, with 10 bases in between. CDR3 length: 13 amino acids. Here the CDR3 reads CASSGGDDQPQHF. CDR3 DNA: TGTGCCAGCTCAGGGGGCGACGATCAGCCCCAGCATTTT.

The CDR3 DNA sequence: TGTGCCAGCGGGGGACAGGGAGGGTCTAGTGGCTACACCTTC. Residues: CASGGQGGSSGYTF. This chain links TRBV7-2 with TRBJ1-2, with TRBD1 identical over 9 bases. The V gene's germline CDR1 is SGHTA and CDR2 FQGNSA. The CDR3 length is 14 residues. The J segment lost 7 bases and the V segment lost 8 bases, leaving 11 bases of the junction unmatched.